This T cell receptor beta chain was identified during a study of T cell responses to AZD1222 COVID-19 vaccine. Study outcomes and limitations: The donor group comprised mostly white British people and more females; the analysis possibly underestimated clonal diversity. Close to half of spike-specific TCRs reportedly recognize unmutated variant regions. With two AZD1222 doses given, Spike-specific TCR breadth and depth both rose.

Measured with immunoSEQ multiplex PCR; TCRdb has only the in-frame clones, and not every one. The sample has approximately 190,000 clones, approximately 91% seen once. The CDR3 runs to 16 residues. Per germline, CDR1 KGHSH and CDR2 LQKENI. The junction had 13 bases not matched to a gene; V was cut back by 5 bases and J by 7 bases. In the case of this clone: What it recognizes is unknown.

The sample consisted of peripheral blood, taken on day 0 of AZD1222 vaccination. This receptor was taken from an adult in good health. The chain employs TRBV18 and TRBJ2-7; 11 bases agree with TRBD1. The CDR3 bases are TGTGCCAGCTCATCACAGGGACAGGGGGTCCTCCTGGAGCAGTACTTC. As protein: CASSSQGQGVLLEQYF.